This entry is about one T cell receptor beta chain. Antigen: not known. Measured with immunoSEQ multiplex PCR; TCRdb has only the in-frame clones, and not every one. This table holds 70,000 to 95,000 clones, roughly 90% found once. The entry originates in a study of identifying expanded T cells in peripheral blood. Findings and caveats of the study: Differentially abundant clones: approximately 1.3 between replicates, approximately 15 at roughly 13 days, around 20 at four.

Trimming removed 0 bases at V and 6 bases at J, with 9 bases between. Germline CDR1 MRHNA, CDR2 SNTAGT. The CDR3 totals 14 residues. This receptor was identified in a person aged 18 to 70 in good health. V gene TRBV6-4 combines with J gene TRBJ2-1; no clear D. The sequencing sample was made of blood. The CDR3, as DNA: TGTGCCAGCAGTGACTCGGCGGAAAGCAATGAGCAGTTCTTC. It is translated as CASSDSAESNEQFF.